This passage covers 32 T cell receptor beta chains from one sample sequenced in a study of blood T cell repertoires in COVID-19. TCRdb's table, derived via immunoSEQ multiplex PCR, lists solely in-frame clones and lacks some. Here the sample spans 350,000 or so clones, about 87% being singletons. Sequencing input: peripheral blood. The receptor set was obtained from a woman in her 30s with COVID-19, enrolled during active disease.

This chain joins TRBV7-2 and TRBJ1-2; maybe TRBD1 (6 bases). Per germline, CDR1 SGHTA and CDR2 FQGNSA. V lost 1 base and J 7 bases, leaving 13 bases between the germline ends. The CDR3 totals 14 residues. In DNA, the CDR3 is TGTGCCAGCAGCTTAGTCTGGGACAACGGTGGCTACACCTTC. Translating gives CASSLVWDNGGYTF.

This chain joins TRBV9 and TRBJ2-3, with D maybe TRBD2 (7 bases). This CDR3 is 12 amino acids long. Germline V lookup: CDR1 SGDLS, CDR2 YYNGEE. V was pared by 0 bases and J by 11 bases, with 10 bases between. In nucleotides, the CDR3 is TGTGCCAGCAGCGTAGAGGGGGGGTTGCAGTATTTT. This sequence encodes CASSVEGGLQYF.

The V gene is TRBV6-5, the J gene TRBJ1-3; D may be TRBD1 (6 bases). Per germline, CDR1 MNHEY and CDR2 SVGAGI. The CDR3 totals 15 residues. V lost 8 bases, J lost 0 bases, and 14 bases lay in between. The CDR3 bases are TGTGCCAGCCATGAGGGGACAATCTCTGGAAACACCATATATTTT. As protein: CASHEGTISGNTIYF.

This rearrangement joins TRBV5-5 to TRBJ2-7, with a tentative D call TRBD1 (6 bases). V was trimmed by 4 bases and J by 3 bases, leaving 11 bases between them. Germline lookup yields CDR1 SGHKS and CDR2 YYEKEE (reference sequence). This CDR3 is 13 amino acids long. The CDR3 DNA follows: TGTGCCAGCAGCACCGGACAGCGCTACGAGCAGTACTTC. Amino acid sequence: CASSTGQRYEQYF.

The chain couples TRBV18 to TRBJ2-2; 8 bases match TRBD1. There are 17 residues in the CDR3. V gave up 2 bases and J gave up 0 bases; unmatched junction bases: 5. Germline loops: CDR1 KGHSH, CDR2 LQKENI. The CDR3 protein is CASSPGDRTANTGELFF. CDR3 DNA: TGTGCCAGCTCACCAGGGGACAGGACTGCGAACACCGGGGAGCTGTTTTTT.

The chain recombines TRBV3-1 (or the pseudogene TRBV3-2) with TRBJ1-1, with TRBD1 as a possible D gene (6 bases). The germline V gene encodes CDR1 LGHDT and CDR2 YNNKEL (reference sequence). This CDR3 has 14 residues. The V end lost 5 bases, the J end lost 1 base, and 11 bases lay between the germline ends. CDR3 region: CASSSQGSNTEAFF. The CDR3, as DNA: TGTGCCAGCAGCAGTCAGGGGTCGAACACTGAAGCTTTCTTT.

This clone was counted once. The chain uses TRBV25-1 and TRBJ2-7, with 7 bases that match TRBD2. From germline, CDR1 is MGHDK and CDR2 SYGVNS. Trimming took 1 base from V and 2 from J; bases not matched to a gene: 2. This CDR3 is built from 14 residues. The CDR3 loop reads CASSEWGGTYEQYF. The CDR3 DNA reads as TGTGCCAGCAGTGAATGGGGGGGTACCTACGAGCAGTACTTC.

CDR3 in amino acids: CASSLMAVEGNIQYF. The DNA of the CDR3 is TGTGCCAGCAGCCTCATGGCCGTAGAGGGAAACATTCAGTACTTC. The chain uses TRBV7-9 and TRBJ2-4, with D perhaps TRBD2 (5 bases). The CDR3 consists of 15 residues. V was shortened by 5 bases and J by 6 bases, with 17 bases between the two germline ends. CDR1 SEHNR and CDR2 FQNEAQ come from the germline V gene (reference sequence).

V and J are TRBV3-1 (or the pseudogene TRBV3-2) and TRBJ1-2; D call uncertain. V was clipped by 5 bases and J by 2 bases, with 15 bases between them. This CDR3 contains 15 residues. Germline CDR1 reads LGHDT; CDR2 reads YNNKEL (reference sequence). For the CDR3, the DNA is TGTGCCAGCAGCTATTCGGGTACGAAAAACTATGGCTACACCTTC. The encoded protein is CASSYSGTKNYGYTF.

CDR3 residues: CSGRGSTEAFF. DNA of the CDR3: TGCAGTGGTCGAGGTTCCACTGAAGCTTTCTTT. This chain uses TRBV20-1 with TRBJ1-1; D is undetermined. Germline V gives CDR1 DFQATT, CDR2 SNEGSKA (reference sequence). The V gene lost 7 bases and the J gene lost 4 bases, with 10 bases spanning the gap. The CDR3 totals 11 residues.

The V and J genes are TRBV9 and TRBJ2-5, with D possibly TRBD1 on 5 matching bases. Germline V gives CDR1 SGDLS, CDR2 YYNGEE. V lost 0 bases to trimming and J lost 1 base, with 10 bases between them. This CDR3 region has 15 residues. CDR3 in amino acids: CASSVVPGIQETQYF. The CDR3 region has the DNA TGTGCCAGCAGCGTAGTCCCAGGGATCCAAGAGACCCAGTACTTC.

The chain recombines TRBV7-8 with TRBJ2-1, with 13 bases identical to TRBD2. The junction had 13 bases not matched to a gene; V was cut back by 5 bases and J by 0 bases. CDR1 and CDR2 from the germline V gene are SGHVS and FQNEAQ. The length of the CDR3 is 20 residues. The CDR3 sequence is CASSPRGLAGLRSSYNEQFF. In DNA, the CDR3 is TGTGCCAGCAGCCCGCGGGGACTAGCGGGGCTCCGAAGCTCCTACAATGAGCAGTTCTTC.

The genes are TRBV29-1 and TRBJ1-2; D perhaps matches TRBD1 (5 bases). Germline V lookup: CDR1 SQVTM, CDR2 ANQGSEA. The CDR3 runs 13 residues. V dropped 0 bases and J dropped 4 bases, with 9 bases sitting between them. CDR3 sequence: CSVEDVGGYGYTF. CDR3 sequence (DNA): TGCAGCGTTGAAGATGTGGGGGGCTATGGCTACACCTTC. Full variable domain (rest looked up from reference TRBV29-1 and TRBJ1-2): SAVISQKPSRDICQRGTSLTIQCQVDSQVTMMFWYRQQPGQSLTLIATANQGSEATYESGFVIDKFPISRPNLTFSTLTVSNMSPEDSSIYLCSVEDVGGYGYTFGSGTRLTVV.

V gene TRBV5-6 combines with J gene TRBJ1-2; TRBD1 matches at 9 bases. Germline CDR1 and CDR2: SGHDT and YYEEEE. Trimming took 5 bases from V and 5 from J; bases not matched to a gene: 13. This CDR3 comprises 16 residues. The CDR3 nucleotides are TGTGCCAGCAGTCGTGGGACAGGGACCGTCAAATATGGCTACACCTTC. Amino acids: CASSRGTGTVKYGYTF.

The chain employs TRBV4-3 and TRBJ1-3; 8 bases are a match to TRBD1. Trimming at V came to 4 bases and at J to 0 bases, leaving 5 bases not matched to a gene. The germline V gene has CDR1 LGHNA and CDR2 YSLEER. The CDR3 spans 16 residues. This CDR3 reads CASSPGQGFSGNTIYF. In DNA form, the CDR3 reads TGCGCCAGCAGCCCCGGACAGGGATTCTCTGGAAACACCATATATTTT.

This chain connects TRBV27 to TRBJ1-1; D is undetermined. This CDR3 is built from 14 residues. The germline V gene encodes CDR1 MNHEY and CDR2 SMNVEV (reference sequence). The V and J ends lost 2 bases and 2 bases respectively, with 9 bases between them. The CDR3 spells CASSLRLKNTEAFF. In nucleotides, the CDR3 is TGTGCCAGCAGTTTACGGTTAAAAAACACTGAAGCTTTCTTT.

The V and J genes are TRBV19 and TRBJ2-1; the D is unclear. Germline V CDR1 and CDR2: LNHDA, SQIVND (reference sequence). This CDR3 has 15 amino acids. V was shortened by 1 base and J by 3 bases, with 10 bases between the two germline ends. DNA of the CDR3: TGTGCCAGTAGTATAGGGCGCGGCGACTACAATGAGCAGTTCTTC. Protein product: CASSIGRGDYNEQFF.

The CDR3 reads CASSLLSGQGNQPQHF. The CDR3 DNA follows: TGTGCCAGCAGCTTGTTATCGGGACAGGGGAATCAGCCCCAGCATTTT. V is TRBV2 and J is TRBJ1-5, with 10 bases that match TRBD1. The trim removed 6 bases at V and 4 bases at J, leaving 9 bases unmatched. The CDR3 totals 16 residues. Germline assignment: CDR1 SNHLY and CDR2 FYNNEI.

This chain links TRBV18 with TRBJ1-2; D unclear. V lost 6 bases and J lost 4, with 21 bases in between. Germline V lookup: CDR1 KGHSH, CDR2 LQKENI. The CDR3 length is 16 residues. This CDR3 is CASSHRETWGSYGYTF. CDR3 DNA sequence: TGTGCCAGCTCCCACCGGGAGACCTGGGGAAGCTATGGCTACACCTTC.

CDR3 loop: CASSISGLYTEAFF. The CDR3 nucleotides are TGTGCCAGTAGTATCTCAGGGTTATACACTGAAGCTTTCTTT. The V gene is TRBV19, the J gene TRBJ1-1; tentatively, D is TRBD1 (5 bases). CDR3 length: 14 amino acids. V gave up 3 bases and J gave up 3 bases, with 11 bases separating them. The V gene's germline CDR1 is LNHDA and CDR2 SQIVND (reference sequence).

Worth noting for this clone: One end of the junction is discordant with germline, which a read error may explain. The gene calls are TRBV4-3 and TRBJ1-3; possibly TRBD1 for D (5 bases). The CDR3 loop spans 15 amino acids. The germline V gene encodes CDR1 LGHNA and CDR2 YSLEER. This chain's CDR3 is CASSPTRGVGSTIYF. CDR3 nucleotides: TGCGCCAGCAGCCCGACTCGGGGGGTTGGAAGCACCATATATTTT.

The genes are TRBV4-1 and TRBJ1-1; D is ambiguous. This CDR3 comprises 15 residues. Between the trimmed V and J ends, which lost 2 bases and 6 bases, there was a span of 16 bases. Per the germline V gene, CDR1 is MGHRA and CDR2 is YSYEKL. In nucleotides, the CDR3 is TGCGCCAGCAGCCAAAAGATACGAGGAAAGGCTGAAGCTTTCTTT. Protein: CASSQKIRGKAEAFF.

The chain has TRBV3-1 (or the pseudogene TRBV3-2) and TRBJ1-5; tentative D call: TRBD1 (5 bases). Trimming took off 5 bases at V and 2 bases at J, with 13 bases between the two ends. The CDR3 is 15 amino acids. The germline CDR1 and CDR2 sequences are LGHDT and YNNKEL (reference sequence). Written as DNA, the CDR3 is TGTGCCAGCAGCTACGGGGGTGCGGGCAATCAGCCCCAGCATTTT. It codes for CASSYGGAGNQPQHF.

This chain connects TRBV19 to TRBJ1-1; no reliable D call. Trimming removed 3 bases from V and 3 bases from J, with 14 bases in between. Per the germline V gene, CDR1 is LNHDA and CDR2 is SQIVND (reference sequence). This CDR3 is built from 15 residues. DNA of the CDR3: TGTGCCAGTAGTATCCACCTCTCAGAGGACACTGAAGCTTTCTTT. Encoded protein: CASSIHLSEDTEAFF.

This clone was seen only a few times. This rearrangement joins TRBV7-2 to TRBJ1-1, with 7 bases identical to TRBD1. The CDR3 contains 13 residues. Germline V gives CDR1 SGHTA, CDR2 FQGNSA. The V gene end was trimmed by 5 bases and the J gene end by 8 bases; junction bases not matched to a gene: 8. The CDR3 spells CASSSETGAEAFF. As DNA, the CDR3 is TGTGCCAGCAGCAGCGAAACAGGGGCCGAAGCTTTCTTT.

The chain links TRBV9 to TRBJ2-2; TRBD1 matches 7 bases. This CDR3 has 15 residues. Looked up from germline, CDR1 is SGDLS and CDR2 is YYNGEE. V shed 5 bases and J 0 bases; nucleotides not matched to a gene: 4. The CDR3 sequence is CASRTGTANTGELFF. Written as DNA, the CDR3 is TGTGCCAGCAGGACAGGGACAGCGAACACCGGGGAGCTGTTTTTT. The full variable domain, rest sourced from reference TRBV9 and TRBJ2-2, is DSGVTQTPKHLITATGQRVTLRCSPRSGDLSVYWYQQSLDQGLQFLIQYYNGEERAKGNILERFSAQQFPDLHSELNLSSLELGDSALYFCASRTGTANTGELFFGEGSRLTVL.

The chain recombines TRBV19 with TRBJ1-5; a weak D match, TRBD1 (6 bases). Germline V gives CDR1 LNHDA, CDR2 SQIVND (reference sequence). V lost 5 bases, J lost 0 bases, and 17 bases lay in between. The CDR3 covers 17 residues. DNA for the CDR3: TGTGCCAGTAGTGTCGGGACACATGTCTATAGCAATCAGCCCCAGCATTTT. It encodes CASSVGTHVYSNQPQHF. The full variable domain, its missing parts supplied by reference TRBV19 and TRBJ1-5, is DGGITQSPKYLFRKEGQNVTLSCEQNLNHDAMYWYRQDPGQGLRLIYYSQIVNDFQKGDIAEGYSVSREKKESFPLTVTSAQKNPTAFYLCASSVGTHVYSNQPQHFGDGTRLSIL.

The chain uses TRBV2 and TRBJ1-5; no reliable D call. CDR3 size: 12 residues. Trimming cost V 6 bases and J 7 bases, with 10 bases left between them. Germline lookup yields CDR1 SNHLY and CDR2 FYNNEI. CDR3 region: CASSYSRQPQHF. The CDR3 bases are TGTGCCAGCAGCTACTCTAGGCAGCCCCAGCATTTT. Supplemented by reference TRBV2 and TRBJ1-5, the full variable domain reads EPEVTQTPSHQVTQMGQEVILRCVPISNHLYFYWYRQILGQKVEFLVSFYNNEISEKSEIFDDQFSVERPDGSNFTLKIRSTKLEDSAMYFCASSYSRQPQHFGDGTRLSIL.

In nucleotides, the CDR3 is TGTGCCACCAGCAGAGATTCGGCGGGAAATCAGCCCCAGCATTTT. Residues: CATSRDSAGNQPQHF. This chain connects TRBV15 to TRBJ1-5; D is unresolved. The CDR3 has 15 amino acids. Trimming left V 0 bases short and J 4 bases short, with 10 bases between. The germline CDR1 and CDR2 sequences are LNHNV and YYDKDF (reference sequence).

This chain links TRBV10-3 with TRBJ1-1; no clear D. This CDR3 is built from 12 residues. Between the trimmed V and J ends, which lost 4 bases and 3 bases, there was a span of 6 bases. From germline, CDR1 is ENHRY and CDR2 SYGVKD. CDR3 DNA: TGTGCCATCAGTGGTTCGGACACTGAAGCTTTCTTT. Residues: CAISGSDTEAFF.

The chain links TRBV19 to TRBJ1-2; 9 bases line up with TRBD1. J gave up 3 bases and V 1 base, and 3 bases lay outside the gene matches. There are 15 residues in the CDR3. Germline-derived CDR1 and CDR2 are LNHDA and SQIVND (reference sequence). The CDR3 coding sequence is TGTGCCAGTAGTATAGGGACAGGGGAGGACTATGGCTACACCTTC. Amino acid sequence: CASSIGTGEDYGYTF.

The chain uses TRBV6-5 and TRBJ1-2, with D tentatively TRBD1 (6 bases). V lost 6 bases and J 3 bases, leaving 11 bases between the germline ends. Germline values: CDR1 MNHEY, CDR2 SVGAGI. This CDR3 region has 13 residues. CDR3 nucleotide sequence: TGTGCCAGCAGGGCGGACAGTTACTATGGCTACACCTTC. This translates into CASRADSYYGYTF.